This T cell receptor beta chain was obtained from a study of T cells in Graves' hyperthyroidism and ophthalmopathy. About the research overall: Sampling of peripheral blood happened at initial diagnosis, prior to any treatment. Study-wide findings and caveats: The model predicted ophthalmopathy a median around 6.5 months before onset. Also found in blood were most expanded thyroid clonotypes above 0.001.

From RNA transcripts, TCR beta CDR3 regions were amplified. RT-PCR in the first round (using the HTBI primer set) targeted the TCR CDR3. Via MiXCR, TCRdb re-called the multiplex PCR reads, giving one row per CDR3 protein. The table records around 520,000 distinct CDR3 sequences, 14% of them present only once. This clonotype has more than one count but fewer than ten. The antigen remains undetermined. For the diagnoses, clinical symptoms, serum thyroxine and TRAb, thyroid ultrasound and orbital computed tomography were used. The CDR3 spans 16 residues. Germline CDR1 MDHEN, CDR2 SYDVKM. Trimming pared 3 bases from V and 0 bases from J, leaving 11 bases between.

The material sequenced was blood. The gene calls are TRBV28 and TRBJ1-4; perhaps TRBD1 as D (5 bases). The TCR sequence derives from a middle-aged woman with Graves' hyperthyroidism. CDR3: CASSFVMGPTNEKLFF. CDR3 coding DNA: TGTGCCAGCAGTTTTGTTATGGGACCAACTAATGAAAAACTGTTTTTT.